This entry describes one T cell receptor beta chain. The authors' processing: Amplification of reference gene primers was used by the study to estimate nucleated cell counts. Sequenced by immunoSEQ multiplex PCR; TCRdb stores in-frame clones only, minus some. D and trimming come from the DNA, and the V and J calls and clone size come from that table. The repertoire includes 90,000 to 120,000 clones, under 95% of them detected once, and less than 1.5% sits in the top ten. V was clipped by 6 bases and J by 8 bases, with 13 bases between them. Germline V gene data show CDR1 as LGHNA and CDR2 as YNFKEQ. This CDR3 comprises 13 residues. The sample originates from a study of blood T cell repertoires in COVID-19. Looking at the study overall: Acute and convalescent COVID-19 specimens originated in the United States, Italy and Spain. T cells, B-cell-depleted T cells, or PBMCs provided the cDNA or gDNA that served as material.

Sequences were obtained from peripheral blood. This TCR derives from a woman aged 25-40 years with acute or convalescent COVID-19. This chain joins TRBV4-2 and TRBJ1-4; D is unclear. CDR3 nucleotide sequence: TGTGCCAGCAGAGACATTACCGAGGAAAAACTGTTTTTT. Its protein is CASRDITEEKLFF.